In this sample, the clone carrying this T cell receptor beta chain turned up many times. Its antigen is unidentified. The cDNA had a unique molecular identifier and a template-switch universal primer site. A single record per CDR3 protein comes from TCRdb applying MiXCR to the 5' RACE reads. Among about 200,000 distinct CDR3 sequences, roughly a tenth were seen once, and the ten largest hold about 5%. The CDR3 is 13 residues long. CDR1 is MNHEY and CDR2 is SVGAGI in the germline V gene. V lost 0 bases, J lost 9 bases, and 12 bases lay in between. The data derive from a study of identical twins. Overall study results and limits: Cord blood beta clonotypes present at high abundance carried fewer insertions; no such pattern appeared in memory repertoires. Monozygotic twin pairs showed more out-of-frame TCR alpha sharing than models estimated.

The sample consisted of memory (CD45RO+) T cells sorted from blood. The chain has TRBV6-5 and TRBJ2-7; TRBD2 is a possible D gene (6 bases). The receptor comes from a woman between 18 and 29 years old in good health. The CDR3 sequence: CASSYSFLAMQYF. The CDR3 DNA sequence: TGTGCCAGCAGTTACTCCTTTCTAGCGATGCAGTACTTC.